These T cell receptor beta chains were read from a single sample in a study of immune reconstitution after stem cell transplant in scleroderma. TCRdb re-called the RT-PCR reads with MiXCR, one entry per CDR3 protein. The table shows 1,500 to 2,000 distinct CDR3 sequences, with roughly an eighth occurring only once. This material was acquired before or after autologous hematopoietic stem cell transplantation (not recorded which). The receptors here all came from a female donor with systemic sclerosis. Each CDR3 is given with its conserved first and last residue. A D gene is named only where the DNA matches it firmly. Clone size is stated in some rows and not others, as once, few, many or a class when expanded.

D gene: TRBD1
clone size: large
J gene: TRBJ1-2
V gene: TRBV6-1
CDR3 protein: CASSEGGGGLYGYTF
CDR3 DNA: TGTGCCAGCAGTGAAGGAGGAGGGGGCCTCTATGGCTACACCTTC

D gene: TRBD1
clone size: -
J gene: TRBJ2-7
V gene: TRBV7-8
CDR3 protein: CASSRDRVGYEQYF
CDR3 DNA: TGTGCCAGCAGCAGAGACAGGGTAGGGTACGAGCAGTACTTC

D gene: -
clone size: few
J gene: TRBJ1-1
V gene: TRBV7-3
CDR3 protein: CASSSYRNTEAFF
CDR3 DNA: TGTGCCAGCAGCTCCTACAGGAACACTGAAGCTTTCTTT

D gene: -
clone size: medium-sized
J gene: TRBJ1-2
V gene: TRBV6-4
CDR3 protein: CASSDYAGNYGYTF
CDR3 DNA: TGTGCCAGCAGTGACTACGCAGGAAACTATGGCTACACCTTC

D gene: -
clone size: few
J gene: TRBJ1-2
V gene: TRBV7-2
CDR3 protein: CASSSGSEDGYTF
CDR3 DNA: TGTGCCAGCAGCTCCGGCTCGGAGGATGGCTACACCTTC

D gene: TRBD2
clone size: large
J gene: TRBJ2-1
V gene: TRBV7-3
CDR3 protein: CASSPLAGGVDEQFF
CDR3 DNA: TGTGCCAGCAGCCCACTAGCGGGGGGGGTAGATGAGCAGTTCTTC

D gene: -
clone size: few
J gene: TRBJ1-1
V gene: TRBV3-1
CDR3 protein: CASAPGPGTEAFF
CDR3 DNA: TGTGCCAGCGCCCCAGGGCCGGGGACTGAAGCTTTCTTT

D gene: TRBD2
clone size: medium-sized
J gene: TRBJ2-3
V gene: TRBV2
CDR3 protein: CASSDIAGGPTLTDTQYF
CDR3 DNA: TGTGCCAGCAGTGATATAGCGGGGGGGCCTACCCTCACAGATACGCAGTATTTT

D gene: -
clone size: few
J gene: TRBJ2-1
V gene: TRBV11-3
CDR3 protein: CASSHLASSYNEQFF
CDR3 DNA: TGTGCCAGCAGCCACCTAGCGAGCTCCTACAATGAGCAGTTCTTC

D gene: TRBD1
clone size: few
J gene: TRBJ2-2
V gene: TRBV6-6
CDR3 protein: CASSSGTGDLTGELFF
CDR3 DNA: TGTGCCAGCAGTTCCGGGACAGGGGACCTCACCGGGGAGCTGTTTTTT

D gene: TRBD2
clone size: -
J gene: TRBJ2-5
V gene: TRBV30
CDR3 protein: CAYNTGTSVQETQYF
CDR3 DNA: TGTGCCTACAACACCGGGACTAGCGTACAAGAGACCCAGTACTTC

D gene: -
clone size: -
J gene: TRBJ2-7
V gene: TRBV6-2/TRBV6-3
CDR3 protein: CASSYTGWEYEQYF
CDR3 DNA: TGTGCCAGCAGTTATACAGGATGGGAGTACGAGCAGTACTTC

D gene: -
clone size: large
J gene: TRBJ2-7
V gene: TRBV7-6
CDR3 protein: CASSLELVGHEQYF
CDR3 DNA: TGTGCCAGCAGCTTAGAACTGGTAGGGCACGAGCAGTACTTC

D gene: -
clone size: -
J gene: TRBJ2-7
V gene: TRBV10-1
CDR3 protein: CASSELSTSEQYF
CDR3 DNA: TGCGCCAGCAGTGAGTTGTCGACGAGCGAGCAGTACTTC

D gene: -
clone size: -
J gene: TRBJ1-1
V gene: TRBV6-2/TRBV6-3
CDR3 protein: CAAAGNTEAFF
CDR3 DNA: TGTGCCGCCGCCGGGAACACTGAAGCTTTCTTT

D gene: -
clone size: large
J gene: TRBJ1-2
V gene: TRBV6-1
CDR3 protein: CASSDQQGGYTF
CDR3 DNA: TGTGCCAGCAGTGATCAACAGGGTGGCTACACCTTC

D gene: TRBD1
clone size: -
J gene: TRBJ2-3
V gene: TRBV5-1
CDR3 protein: CASSLEGIRTGQRYTDTQYF
CDR3 DNA: TGCGCCAGCAGCTTGGAGGGGATTCGAACGGGACAGCGATACACAGATACGCAGTATTTT

D gene: TRBD1
clone size: medium-sized
J gene: TRBJ1-2
V gene: TRBV5-1
CDR3 protein: CASSSNKQGNYGYTF
CDR3 DNA: TGCGCCAGCAGCTCAAATAAACAGGGGAACTATGGCTACACCTTC

D gene: -
clone size: few
J gene: TRBJ1-5
V gene: TRBV29-1
CDR3 protein: CSVAAEGGHQPQHF
CDR3 DNA: TGCAGCGTTGCCGCAGAGGGAGGGCATCAGCCCCAGCATTTT

D gene: TRBD1
clone size: medium-sized
J gene: TRBJ2-3
V gene: TRBV2
CDR3 protein: CASANRDRGLLLRDTQYF
CDR3 DNA: TGTGCCAGCGCCAACCGGGACAGGGGGCTTTTGCTCCGGGATACGCAGTATTTT

D gene: TRBD1
clone size: medium-sized
J gene: TRBJ1-1
V gene: TRBV10-2
CDR3 protein: CASRILDRAATEAFF
CDR3 DNA: TGCGCCAGCAGGATCCTAGACAGGGCGGCCACTGAAGCTTTCTTT

D gene: -
clone size: few
J gene: TRBJ1-5
V gene: TRBV6-1
CDR3 protein: CASTPQVNQPQHF
CDR3 DNA: TGTGCCAGCACCCCCCAGGTGAATCAGCCCCAGCATTTT

D gene: TRBD1
clone size: medium-sized
J gene: TRBJ2-3
V gene: TRBV7-9
CDR3 protein: CASRLPGQGSDTQYF
CDR3 DNA: TGTGCCAGCCGCCTTCCGGGACAGGGGTCAGATACGCAGTATTTT

D gene: -
clone size: -
J gene: TRBJ1-6
V gene: TRBV7-2
CDR3 protein: CASSLNRKNSPLHF
CDR3 DNA: TGTGCCAGCAGCTTAAATAGGAAAAATTCACCCCTCCACTTT

D gene: TRBD1
clone size: large
J gene: TRBJ2-7
V gene: TRBV7-8
CDR3 protein: CASSFRDSSYEQYF
CDR3 DNA: TGTGCCAGCAGCTTTAGGGACAGCTCCTACGAGCAGTACTTC

D gene: -
clone size: large
J gene: TRBJ2-7
V gene: TRBV20-1
CDR3 protein: CSARVPQMSSYEQYF
CDR3 DNA: TGCAGTGCTAGAGTCCCACAGATGAGCTCCTACGAGCAGTACTTC

D gene: TRBD1
clone size: -
J gene: TRBJ2-3
V gene: TRBV7-9
CDR3 protein: CASSLGTGNTDTQYF
CDR3 DNA: TGTGCCAGCAGCTTAGGGACAGGAAACACAGATACGCAGTATTTT

D gene: TRBD1
clone size: few
J gene: TRBJ2-2
V gene: TRBV11-3
CDR3 protein: CASSHLDRETGELFF
CDR3 DNA: TGTGCCAGCAGCCACCTGGACAGGGAGACCGGGGAGCTGTTTTTT

D gene: -
clone size: -
J gene: TRBJ1-1
V gene: TRBV30
CDR3 protein: CAGGENTEAFF
CDR3 DNA: TGTGCCGGGGGGGAGAACACTGAAGCTTTCTTT

D gene: -
clone size: -
J gene: TRBJ2-7
V gene: TRBV7-9
CDR3 protein: CASSLGRGNYEQYF
CDR3 DNA: TGTGCCAGCAGCTTAGGGCGGGGTAACTACGAGCAGTACTTC

D gene: TRBD1
clone size: few
J gene: TRBJ1-1
V gene: TRBV20-1
CDR3 protein: CSASPGQGTTEAFF
CDR3 DNA: TGCAGTGCTAGTCCGGGACAGGGGACCACTGAAGCTTTCTTT

D gene: -
clone size: medium-sized
J gene: TRBJ2-7
V gene: TRBV6-5
CDR3 protein: CASSYSPSYEQYF
CDR3 DNA: TGTGCCAGCAGTTACTCGCCCAGCTACGAGCAGTACTTC

D gene: TRBD1
clone size: -
J gene: TRBJ1-2
V gene: TRBV7-6
CDR3 protein: CASSLEGTGVYGYTF
CDR3 DNA: TGTGCCAGCAGCTTAGAGGGGACAGGGGTATATGGCTACACCTTC

D gene: -
clone size: medium-sized
J gene: TRBJ1-2
V gene: TRBV6-6
CDR3 protein: CASRTAGTPITYGYTF
CDR3 DNA: TGTGCCAGCAGAACCGCCGGGACACCTATAACCTATGGCTACACCTTC

D gene: TRBD2
clone size: large
J gene: TRBJ2-1
V gene: TRBV7-2
CDR3 protein: CASSSTGTTGYNEQFF
CDR3 DNA: TGTGCCAGCAGCTCAACCGGGACTACTGGATACAATGAGCAGTTCTTC

D gene: -
clone size: medium-sized
J gene: TRBJ2-7
V gene: TRBV6-5
CDR3 protein: CASRPTGTEPYEQYF
CDR3 DNA: TGTGCCAGCAGGCCCACTGGGACGGAGCCCTACGAGCAGTACTTC

D gene: -
clone size: large
J gene: TRBJ2-7
V gene: TRBV5-1
CDR3 protein: CASSLGAHEQYF
CDR3 DNA: TGCGCCAGCAGCTTGGGGGCCCACGAGCAGTACTTC

D gene: -
clone size: few
J gene: TRBJ2-2
V gene: TRBV12-3/TRBV12-4
CDR3 protein: CASSLAARNTGELFF
CDR3 DNA: TGTGCCAGCAGTTTAGCAGCTAGGAACACCGGGGAGCTGTTTTTT

D gene: -
clone size: medium-sized
J gene: TRBJ1-1
V gene: TRBV5-1
CDR3 protein: CASSLSGGNTEAFF
CDR3 DNA: TGCGCCAGCAGCTTGTCCGGGGGGAACACTGAAGCTTTCTTT

D gene: TRBD1
clone size: large
J gene: TRBJ2-1
V gene: TRBV7-2
CDR3 protein: CASRNTGGAPNEQFF
CDR3 DNA: TGTGCCAGCAGAAATACAGGGGGCGCCCCCAATGAGCAGTTCTTC

D gene: -
clone size: few
J gene: TRBJ1-6
V gene: TRBV5-1
CDR3 protein: CASSSSGDNSPLHF
CDR3 DNA: TGCGCCAGCAGCTCGTCGGGCGATAATTCACCCCTCCACTTT

D gene: -
clone size: medium-sized
J gene: TRBJ1-3
V gene: TRBV5-1
CDR3 protein: CASSADNGNTIYF
CDR3 DNA: TGCGCCAGCAGTGCGGACAACGGAAACACCATATATTTT

D gene: -
clone size: -
J gene: TRBJ1-1
V gene: TRBV7-3
CDR3 protein: CASSGGQNTEAFF
CDR3 DNA: TGTGCCAGCAGCGGTGGACAGAACACTGAAGCTTTCTTT

D gene: TRBD2
clone size: -
J gene: TRBJ2-1
V gene: TRBV3-1
CDR3 protein: CASSQETGGSRNEQFF
CDR3 DNA: TGTGCCAGCAGCCAAGAAACGGGGGGTTCACGTAATGAGCAGTTCTTC